The TCR beta chain described here comes from a study of blood T cell repertoires in COVID-19. Turning to the study itself: The origin of the acute and convalescent COVID-19 samples was the United States, Italy and Spain.

V lost 0 bases to trimming and J lost 5 bases, with 10 bases between them. Germline CDR1 and CDR2: LNHNV and YYDKDF (reference sequence). This CDR3 contains 14 residues. Clinical history as reported by participants underpinned cohort assignment. Symptom resolution, clearance, or two negative PCRs marked donors in Cohort 3 as recovered. Study processing details: Using reference gene primer amplification, nucleated cell counts were estimated. Measured with immunoSEQ multiplex PCR; TCRdb has only the in-frame clones, and not every one. Clonal size and the V and J genes are those of that table, whereas D and trimming came from the DNA. The table shows around 480,000 clones, with about nine tenths occurring only once.

The rearrangement joins TRBV15 to TRBJ1-2; D is unresolved. The source is a woman between 18 and 29 years old who had recovered from COVID-19. Sequencing was performed on PBMCs or T cells enriched from blood (not recorded which). Here the CDR3 reads CATSRDLAVYGYTF. The CDR3, as DNA: TGTGCCACCAGCAGAGATCTGGCAGTTTATGGCTACACCTTC.